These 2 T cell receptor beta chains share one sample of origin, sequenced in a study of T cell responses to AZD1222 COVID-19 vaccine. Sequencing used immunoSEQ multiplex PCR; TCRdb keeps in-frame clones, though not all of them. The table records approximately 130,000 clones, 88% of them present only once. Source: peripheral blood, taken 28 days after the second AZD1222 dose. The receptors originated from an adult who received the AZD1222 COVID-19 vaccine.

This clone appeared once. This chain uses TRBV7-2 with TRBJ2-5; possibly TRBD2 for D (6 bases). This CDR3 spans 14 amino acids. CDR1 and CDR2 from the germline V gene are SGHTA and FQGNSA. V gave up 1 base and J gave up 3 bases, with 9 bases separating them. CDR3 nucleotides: TGTGCCAGCAGCTTAGGGGACTGGGAAGAGACCCAGTACTTC. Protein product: CASSLGDWEETQYF.

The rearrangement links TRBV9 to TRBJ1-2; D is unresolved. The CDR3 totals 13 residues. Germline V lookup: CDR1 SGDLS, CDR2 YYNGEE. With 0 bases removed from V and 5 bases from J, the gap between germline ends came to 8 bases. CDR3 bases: TGTGCCAGCAGCGTAGAGGAAAGATATGGCTACACCTTC. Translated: CASSVEERYGYTF.